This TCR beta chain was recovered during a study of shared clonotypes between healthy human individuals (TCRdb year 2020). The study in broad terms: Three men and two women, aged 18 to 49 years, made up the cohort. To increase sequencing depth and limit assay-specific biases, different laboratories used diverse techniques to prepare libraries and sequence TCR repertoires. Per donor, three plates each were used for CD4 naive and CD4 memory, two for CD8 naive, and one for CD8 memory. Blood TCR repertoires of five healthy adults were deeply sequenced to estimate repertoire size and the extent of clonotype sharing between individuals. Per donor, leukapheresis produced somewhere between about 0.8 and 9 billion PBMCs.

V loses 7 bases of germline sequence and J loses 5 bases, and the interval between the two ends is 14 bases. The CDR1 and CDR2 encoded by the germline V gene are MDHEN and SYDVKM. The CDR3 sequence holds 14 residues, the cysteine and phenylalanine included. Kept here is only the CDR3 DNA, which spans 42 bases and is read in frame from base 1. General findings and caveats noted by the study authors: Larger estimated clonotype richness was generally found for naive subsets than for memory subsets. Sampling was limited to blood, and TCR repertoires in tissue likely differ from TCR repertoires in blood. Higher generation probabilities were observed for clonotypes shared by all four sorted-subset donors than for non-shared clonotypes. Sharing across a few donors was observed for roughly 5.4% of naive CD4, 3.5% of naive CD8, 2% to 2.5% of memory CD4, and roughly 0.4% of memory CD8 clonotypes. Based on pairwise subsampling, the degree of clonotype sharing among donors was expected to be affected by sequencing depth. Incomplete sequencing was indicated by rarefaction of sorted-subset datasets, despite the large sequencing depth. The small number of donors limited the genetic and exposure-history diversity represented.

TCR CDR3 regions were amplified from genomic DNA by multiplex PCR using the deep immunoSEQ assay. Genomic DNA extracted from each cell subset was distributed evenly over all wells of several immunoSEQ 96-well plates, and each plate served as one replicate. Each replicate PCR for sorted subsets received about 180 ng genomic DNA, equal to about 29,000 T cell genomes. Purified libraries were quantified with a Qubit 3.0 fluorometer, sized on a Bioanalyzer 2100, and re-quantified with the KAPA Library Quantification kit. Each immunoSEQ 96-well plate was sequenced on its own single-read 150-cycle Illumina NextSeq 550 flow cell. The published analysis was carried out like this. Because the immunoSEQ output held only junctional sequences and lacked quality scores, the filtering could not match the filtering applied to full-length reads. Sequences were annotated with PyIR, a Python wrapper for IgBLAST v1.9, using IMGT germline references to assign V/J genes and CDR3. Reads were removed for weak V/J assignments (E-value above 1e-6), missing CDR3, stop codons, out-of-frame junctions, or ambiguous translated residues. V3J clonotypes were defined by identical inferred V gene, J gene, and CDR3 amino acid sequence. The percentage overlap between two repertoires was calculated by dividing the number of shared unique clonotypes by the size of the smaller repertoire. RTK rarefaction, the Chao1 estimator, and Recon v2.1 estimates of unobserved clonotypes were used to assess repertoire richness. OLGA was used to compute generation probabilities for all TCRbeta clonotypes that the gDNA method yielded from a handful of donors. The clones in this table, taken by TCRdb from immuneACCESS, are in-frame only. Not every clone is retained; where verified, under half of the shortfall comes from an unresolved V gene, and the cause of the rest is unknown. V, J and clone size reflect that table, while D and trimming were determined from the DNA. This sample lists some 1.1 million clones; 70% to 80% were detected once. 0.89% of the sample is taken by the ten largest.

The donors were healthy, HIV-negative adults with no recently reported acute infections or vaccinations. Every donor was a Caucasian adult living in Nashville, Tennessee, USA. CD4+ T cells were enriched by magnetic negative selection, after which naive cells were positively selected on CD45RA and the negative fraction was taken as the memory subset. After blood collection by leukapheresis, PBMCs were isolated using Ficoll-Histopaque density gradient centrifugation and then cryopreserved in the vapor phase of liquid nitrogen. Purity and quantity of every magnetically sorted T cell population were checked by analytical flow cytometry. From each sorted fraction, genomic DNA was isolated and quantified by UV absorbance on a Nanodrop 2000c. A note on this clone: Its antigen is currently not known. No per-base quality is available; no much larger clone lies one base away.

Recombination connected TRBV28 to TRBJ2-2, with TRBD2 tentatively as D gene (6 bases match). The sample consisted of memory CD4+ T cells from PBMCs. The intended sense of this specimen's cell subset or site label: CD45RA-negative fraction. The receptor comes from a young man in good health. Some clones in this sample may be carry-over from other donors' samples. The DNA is TGTGCCAGCATCAGGTCGGGGGAGACCGGGGAGCTGTTTTTT. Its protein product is CASIRSGETGELFF.